The 24 T cell receptor beta chains below all came from one sample that was sequenced in a study of shared clonotypes between healthy human individuals. Sequencing used immunoSEQ multiplex PCR; TCRdb keeps in-frame clones, though not all of them. The table has roughly 2 million clones, approximately 95% seen once; the top ten hold 0.1% to 0.15%. What was sequenced was naive CD4+ T cells sorted from blood. Subset defined: CD45RA+ positively selected. The receptor source for this set is a young man in good health.

The chain joins TRBV10-3 to TRBJ1-6; possible D gene TRBD1, 6 bases. The V and J ends lost 3 bases and 10 bases respectively, with 19 bases between them. Germline CDR1 and CDR2: ENHRY and SYGVKD. CDR3 size: 16 residues. CDR3 sequence (DNA): TGTGCCATCAGTGACGGCGTAAGCGTTGGGGGCTCACCCCTCCACTTT. This translates into CAISDGVSVGGSPLHF.

This chain links TRBV27 with TRBJ2-2; possibly TRBD2 for D (6 bases). The CDR3 contains 15 residues. The V end lost 4 bases, the J end lost 0 bases, and 9 bases lay between the germline ends. The germline V gene encodes CDR1 MNHEY and CDR2 SMNVEV (reference sequence). CDR3 in DNA: TGTGCCAGCAGTTCCGGGGGTGCGAACACCGGGGAGCTGTTTTTT. Its translation is CASSSGGANTGELFF.

The rearrangement uses TRBV7-2 and TRBJ1-1, with no clear D. V shed 1 base and J shed 1 base, with 10 bases lying between them. In germline, CDR1 is SGHTA, CDR2 FQGNSA. This CDR3 is 15 amino acids long. As DNA, the CDR3 is TGTGCCAGCAGCTTAGTCACCGGCAAGAACACTGAAGCTTTCTTT. The encoded protein is CASSLVTGKNTEAFF.

This clone was counted a single time. This rearrangement joins TRBV12-2 to TRBJ2-7; the D call of TRBD2 is as the table states it, not checked on the DNA. TRBV12-2 is labeled a pseudogene. CDR3 length equals 16 residues. CDR3 coding DNA: TGTGCAAGTCGCCCAGGGAGGGGATGGCGGCGCGACGAGCAGTACTTC. Translated: CASRPGRGWRRDEQYF.

This rearrangement joins TRBV27 to TRBJ2-2; 8 bases are shared with TRBD1. The length of the CDR3 is 16 residues. The V gene's germline CDR1 is MNHEY and CDR2 SMNVEV (reference sequence). After removal of 2 bases from V and 1 base from J, the junction contained 3 bases not matched to a gene. DNA for the CDR3: TGTGCCAGCAGTTTACTCACAGGGGGGAACACCGGGGAGCTGTTTTTT. It specifies CASSLLTGGNTGELFF.

The genes are TRBV30 and TRBJ1-1; D is uncertain. Trimming took off 3 bases at V and 0 bases at J, with 8 bases between the two ends. CDR3 length: 13 amino acids. Germline CDR1 GTSNPN, CDR2 SVGIG (reference sequence). The DNA for the CDR3 is TGTGCCTGGAGCAATGGAGTGAACACTGAAGCTTTCTTT. Residues: CAWSNGVNTEAFF.

The chain combines TRBV5-1 with TRBJ2-3; D might be TRBD1 or TRBD2, each matching 5 bases. The V gene's germline CDR1 is SGHRS and CDR2 YFSETQ. This CDR3 is built from 17 residues. V gave up 2 bases and J gave up 0 bases, with 16 bases separating them. DNA of the CDR3: TGCGCCAGCAGCTTCTGGGGGAGAAGCGCGAGCACAGATACGCAGTATTTT. Protein: CASSFWGRSASTDTQYF.

The chain links TRBV5-1 to TRBJ2-2; D is uncertain. This CDR3 is 15 amino acids long. Trimming took off 0 bases at V and 4 bases at J, with 10 bases between the two ends. CDR1 is SGHRS, CDR2 YFSETQ, per germline. Here the CDR3 DNA reads TGCGCCAGCAGCTTGGTTAGGCTGGGCACCGGGGAGCTGTTTTTT. Translating gives CASSLVRLGTGELFF.

The chain employs TRBV28 and TRBJ1-1, with D unclear. Germline CDR1 reads MDHEN; CDR2 reads SYDVKM. The CDR3 length is 14 residues. V gave up 3 bases and J gave up 1 base, with 9 bases separating them. The CDR3 DNA reads TGTGCCAGCAGTTTCTTGGGCCCGAACACTGAAGCTTTCTTT. This encodes CASSFLGPNTEAFF.

The chain is built from TRBV19 and TRBJ2-1, with 16 bases aligning to TRBD2. The CDR3 totals 15 residues. The germline gives CDR1 LNHDA, CDR2 SQIVND (reference sequence). The V gene end was trimmed by 6 bases and the J gene end by 7 bases; junction bases not matched to a gene: 3. CDR3 protein: CASRGTSGRVNEQFF. CDR3 bases: TGTGCCAGTAGGGGGACTAGCGGGAGGGTTAATGAGCAGTTCTTC.

The gene calls are TRBV7-2 and TRBJ2-7; D is unresolved. The CDR3 contains 11 residues. The germline gives CDR1 SGHTA, CDR2 FQGNSA. V lost 5 bases to trimming and J lost 7 bases, with 9 bases between them. CDR3 sequence (DNA): TGTGCCAGCAGCCGGAACAGTGAGCAGTACTTC. This sequence encodes CASSRNSEQYF.

The chain is built from TRBV5-6 and TRBJ2-3, with D perhaps being TRBD1 or TRBD2 (5 bases each). V lost 4 bases and J 2 bases, leaving 14 bases between the germline ends. Germline loops: CDR1 SGHDT, CDR2 YYEEEE. This CDR3 has 15 amino acids. The CDR3 DNA reads TGTGCCAGCAGCCGCTCGGGACGGAACACAGATACGCAGTATTTT. This sequence encodes CASSRSGRNTDTQYF.

The chain's CDR3 is CASSSPGTSNYGYTF. The DNA of the CDR3 is TGTGCCAGCAGCTCCCCCGGGACATCTAACTATGGCTACACCTTC. V usage is TRBV5-6 and J usage is TRBJ1-2, with TRBD1 as a possible D gene (6 bases). This CDR3 is 15 amino acids long. The germline V gene has CDR1 SGHDT and CDR2 YYEEEE. V was clipped by 3 bases and J by 0 bases, with 12 bases between them. Full variable domain (remainder filled in from reference TRBV5-6 and TRBJ1-2): DAGVTQSPTHLIKTRGQQVTLRCSPKSGHDTVSWYQQALGQGPQFIFQYYEEEERQRGNFPDRFSGHQFPNYSSELNVNALLLGDSALYLCASSSPGTSNYGYTFGSGTRLTVV.

The V and J genes are TRBV4-1 and TRBJ2-1; D could derive from TRBD1 or TRBD2 (5 bases each). V was clipped by 0 bases and J by 9 bases, with 18 bases between them. The CDR3 runs to 16 residues. Germline-derived CDR1 and CDR2 are MGHRA and YSYEKL. CDR3 amino acids: CASSQDLLGAPSEQFF. For the CDR3, the DNA is TGCGCCAGCAGCCAAGACCTACTAGGGGCCCCCAGTGAGCAGTTCTTC.

In the case of this clone: The same CDR3 can be traced to other DNA sequences in this sample. Here the CDR3 DNA reads TGCGCCAGCAGCTTGCAGGGTGACACTGAAGCTTTCTTT. As protein: CASSLQGDTEAFF. The chain carries TRBV5-1 and TRBJ1-1, with D tentatively TRBD1 (5 bases). The CDR3 has 13 residues. V gave up 1 base and J gave up 3 bases, with 7 bases separating them. Germline V lookup: CDR1 SGHRS, CDR2 YFSETQ.

The rearrangement links TRBV18 to TRBJ2-2; 11 bases fit TRBD2. The junction had 5 bases not matched to a gene; V was cut back by 0 bases and J by 5 bases. The CDR3 contains 17 residues. Germline V CDR1 and CDR2: KGHSH, LQKENI. The CDR3, as DNA: TGTGCCAGCTCACCACCCCTAGCGGGGGGACGAACCGGGGAGCTGTTTTTT. Its protein product is CASSPPLAGGRTGELFF.

The V and J genes are TRBV7-2 and TRBJ2-3, with 7 bases lining up with TRBD2. The CDR3 covers 18 residues. Trimming took 4 bases from V and 0 from J; bases not matched to a gene: 13. Germline CDR1 is SGHTA and CDR2 is FQGNSA. In DNA, the CDR3 is TGTGCCAGCAGCTCGGGGGGAGTACTAGCGACGAGCACAGATACGCAGTATTTT. Translating it yields CASSSGGVLATSTDTQYF.

The CDR3 region has the DNA TGTGCCAGCAGCCCGCGCAGAGACGTCTACGAGCAGTACTTC. Amino acid sequence: CASSPRRDVYEQYF. This rearrangement joins TRBV7-2 to TRBJ2-7; D not certain. The CDR3 is 14 residues long. The germline V and J ends were trimmed by 5 bases and 3 bases, with 14 bases remaining between them. Germline lookup yields CDR1 SGHTA and CDR2 FQGNSA.

The chain links TRBV4-2 to TRBJ2-2; no firm D call. Trimming took off 2 bases at V and 6 bases at J, with 19 bases between the two ends. CDR3 length equals 17 residues. CDR1 and CDR2 (germline): LGHNA, YNFKEQ. The CDR3 is CASSQRRLTVGPGELFF. The CDR3 nucleotides are TGTGCCAGCAGCCAACGGCGACTCACCGTGGGTCCCGGGGAGCTGTTTTTT.

The rearrangement uses TRBV28 and TRBJ2-3; 7 bases align to TRBD2. With V trimmed by 4 bases and J by 0 bases, 7 bases remained unmatched. The CDR3 has 16 residues. The germline V gene encodes CDR1 MDHEN and CDR2 SYDVKM. The CDR3 loop is CASSSPGSGSTDTQYF. The CDR3 DNA sequence: TGTGCCAGCAGTTCCCCGGGTAGCGGGAGCACAGATACGCAGTATTTT.

The rearrangement joins TRBV27 to TRBJ2-1, with D tentatively TRBD2 (6 bases). The V and J ends lost 3 bases and 4 bases respectively, with 13 bases between them. From germline, CDR1 is MNHEY and CDR2 SMNVEV (reference sequence). The CDR3 is 15 residues long. The CDR3 protein is CASSFAGPLYNEQFF. The CDR3 nucleotides read TGTGCCAGCAGTTTCGCGGGACCACTTTACAATGAGCAGTTCTTC.

V and J are TRBV10-3 and TRBJ1-5, with D hard to call. The CDR3 spans 15 residues. Germline V gene lookup returns CDR1 ENHRY and CDR2 SYGVKD. The V end lost 0 bases, the J end lost 4 bases, and 10 bases lay between the germline ends. The CDR3: CAISESTMGNQPQHF. CDR3 sequence (DNA): TGTGCCATCAGTGAGTCGACGATGGGGAATCAGCCCCAGCATTTT.

This clone has a single count. V gene TRBV10-1 combines with J gene TRBJ2-2; 7 bases are a match to TRBD1. Germline V gene data show CDR1 as WNHNN and CDR2 as SYGVQD (reference sequence). V shed 7 bases, J shed 4 bases, and the junction held 9 bases outside the gene matches. The CDR3 has 15 residues. Here the CDR3 reads CASKSGTDLTGELFF. CDR3 in DNA: TGCGCCAGCAAGTCCGGGACAGATCTCACCGGGGAGCTGTTTTTT.

The chain carries TRBV28 and TRBJ2-6; 8 nucleotides match TRBD1. V dropped 6 bases and J dropped 0; count of bases not matched to a gene: 10. Germline V gene lookup returns CDR1 MDHEN and CDR2 SYDVKM. The CDR3 is made up of 18 amino acids. The chain's CDR3 is CASRRRTGLFSGANVLTF. CDR3 in DNA: TGTGCCAGCAGACGCCGGACAGGGTTATTCTCTGGGGCCAACGTCCTGACTTTC.